These T cell receptor beta chains were read from a single sample in a study of T cells after yellow fever vaccination. TCRdb recomputed calls from the 5' RACE reads with MiXCR, one row per CDR3 protein. The sample has some 96,000 distinct CDR3 sequences; about 8.4% are singletons. The sequencing used CD8+ T cells not binding an NS4B(214-222) dextramer, sorted from PBMCs, collected roughly 14 days after the first yellow fever vaccination. The receptors shown here come from a man between 18 and 29 years old who received the YFV17D yellow fever vaccine. The CDR3 runs from the conserved cysteine through the conserved F or W. The order of the fields is D gene, clone size, V gene, J gene, CDR3 protein, CDR3 DNA. A D gene is named only where the DNA matches it firmly. Clone sizes are given selectively: once, few, many, or a class where the clone is expanded.

D: TRBD1; size: few; V: TRBV7-6; J: TRBJ1-2; CDR3: CASSPGTGYVGRGYTF; DNA: TGTGCCAGCAGCCCCGGGACAGGTTACGTTGGCCGTGGCTACACCTTC
D: -; size: few; V: TRBV29-1; J: TRBJ1-2; CDR3: CSVERGYYGYTF; DNA: TGCAGCGTTGAAAGGGGTTACTATGGCTACACCTTC
D: TRBD1; size: few; V: TRBV23-1; J: TRBJ2-1; CDR3: CASSHPGQEAYNEQFF; DNA: TGCGCCAGCAGTCACCCGGGACAGGAGGCCTACAATGAGCAGTTCTTC
D: -; size: -; V: TRBV20-1; J: TRBJ2-3; CDR3: CSASMLDHTDTQYF; DNA: TGCAGTGCTAGCATGCTGGACCACACAGATACGCAGTATTTT
D: -; size: -; V: TRBV27; J: TRBJ2-2; CDR3: CASSLAFVVNTGELFF; DNA: TGTGCCAGCAGTTTAGCATTTGTGGTGAACACCGGGGAGCTGTTTTTT
D: TRBD2; size: -; V: TRBV29-1; J: TRBJ2-1; CDR3: CSVGGTSGGNSYNEQFF; DNA: TGCAGCGTCGGCGGGACTAGCGGGGGGAACTCCTACAATGAGCAGTTCTTC
D: -; size: few; V: TRBV6-2/TRBV6-3; J: TRBJ1-5; CDR3: CASSSDTSFQPQHF; DNA: TGTGCCAGCAGTTCGGACACATCCTTTCAGCCCCAGCATTTT
D: TRBD1; size: few; V: TRBV5-1; J: TRBJ1-1; CDR3: CASSFTGVPNTEAFF; DNA: TGCGCCAGCAGCTTTACAGGGGTCCCGAACACTGAAGCTTTCTTT
D: -; size: -; V: TRBV4-2; J: TRBJ2-7; CDR3: CTSSRETNPSYEQYF; DNA: TGTACCAGCAGCCGGGAGACTAACCCTTCCTACGAGCAGTACTTC
D: TRBD2; size: few; V: TRBV7-7; J: TRBJ2-5; CDR3: CASSLYELAGGRETQYF; DNA: TGTGCTAGCAGCTTATACGAACTAGCGGGGGGGCGTGAGACCCAGTACTTC
D: -; size: few; V: TRBV10-3; J: TRBJ2-2; CDR3: CAISESDPTRAAPPGELFF; DNA: TGTGCCATCAGTGAGTCCGACCCCACCAGGGCCGCCCCACCGGGGGAGCTGTTTTTT
D: TRBD2; size: few; V: TRBV2; J: TRBJ2-3; CDR3: CASSETSGGQITVTDTQYF; DNA: TGTGCCAGCAGTGAGACTAGCGGGGGGCAGATCACAGTCACAGATACGCAGTATTTT
D: TRBD2; size: few; V: TRBV3-1; J: TRBJ2-1; CDR3: CASSQDLGSGGLYNEQFF; DNA: TGTGCCAGCAGCCAAGATTTGGGTAGCGGGGGGCTGTACAATGAGCAGTTCTTC
D: -; size: -; V: TRBV11-2; J: TRBJ2-7; CDR3: CASKDGAGEQYF; DNA: TGTGCCAGCAAAGACGGGGCTGGGGAGCAGTACTTC
D: -; size: -; V: TRBV4-1; J: TRBJ2-1; CDR3: CASSLRDSSYNEQFF; DNA: TGCGCCAGCAGCCTACGGGACTCCTCCTACAATGAGCAGTTCTTC
D: TRBD2; size: -; V: TRBV30; J: TRBJ2-3; CDR3: CAWGFFGGGTTDTQYF; DNA: TGTGCCTGGGGCTTCTTTGGCGGGGGGACCACAGATACGCAGTATTTT
D: -; size: -; V: TRBV15; J: TRBJ2-3; CDR3: CATSNGALRTDTQYF; DNA: TGTGCCACCAGCAATGGGGCGCTCAGGACAGATACGCAGTATTTT
D: -; size: many; V: TRBV6-1; J: TRBJ2-3; CDR3: CASASVRSTDTQYF; DNA: TGTGCCAGCGCCTCTGTCCGGAGCACAGATACGCAGTATTTT
D: -; size: -; V: TRBV4-1; J: TRBJ2-6; CDR3: CASSQMPGTYSGANVLTF; DNA: TGCGCCAGCAGCCAAATGCCGGGGACGTACTCTGGGGCCAACGTCCTGACTTTC
D: TRBD2; size: few; V: TRBV7-2; J: TRBJ2-5; CDR3: CASSLGWLAGGGETQYF; DNA: TGTGCCAGCAGCTTAGGTTGGCTAGCGGGGGGAGGTGAGACCCAGTACTTC
D: -; size: -; V: TRBV19; J: TRBJ1-4; CDR3: CASSASAGAEKLFF; DNA: TGTGCCAGTAGTGCCTCAGCAGGGGCGGAAAAACTGTTTTTT
D: TRBD2; size: few; V: TRBV12-3/TRBV12-4; J: TRBJ2-5; CDR3: CASSPPRGGLSQETQYF; DNA: TGTGCCAGCAGCCCTCCGCGGGGGGGTCTGTCCCAAGAGACCCAGTACTTC
D: -; size: many; V: TRBV7-3; J: TRBJ1-6; CDR3: CASSLGAAPLHF; DNA: TGTGCCAGCAGCTTAGGGGCAGCACCCCTCCACTTT
D: -; size: many; V: TRBV6-5; J: TRBJ2-2; CDR3: CASGDTGELFF; DNA: TGTGCCAGCGGAGATACCGGGGAGCTGTTTTTT
D: TRBD1; size: many; V: TRBV7-7; J: TRBJ1-2; CDR3: CASSLSTGGNYGYTF; DNA: TGTGCCAGCAGCTTATCTACAGGGGGAAACTATGGCTACACCTTC
D: -; size: -; V: TRBV4-3; J: TRBJ2-7; CDR3: CASSQDLSSSSYEQYF; DNA: TGCGCCAGCAGCCAAGATCTTAGCTCAAGCTCCTACGAGCAGTACTTC
D: -; size: -; V: TRBV7-2; J: TRBJ2-2; CDR3: CASSYSDWTGELFF; DNA: TGTGCCAGCAGTTACTCCGACTGGACCGGGGAGCTGTTTTTT
D: -; size: -; V: TRBV4-2; J: TRBJ1-2; CDR3: CASSQITSGQNYGYTF; DNA: TGTGCCAGCAGCCAAATTACCTCCGGACAGAACTATGGCTACACCTTC
D: -; size: many; V: TRBV27; J: TRBJ2-3; CDR3: CASRGISMDTQYF; DNA: TGTGCCAGCAGGGGGATTTCGATGGATACGCAGTATTTT
D: -; size: few; V: TRBV16; J: TRBJ1-5; CDR3: CASSPSWGAEFNQPQHF; DNA: TGTGCCAGCAGCCCCTCCTGGGGTGCGGAATTCAATCAGCCCCAGCATTTT
D: TRBD1; size: -; V: TRBV20-1; J: TRBJ1-5; CDR3: CSASWDRYLSNQPQHF; DNA: TGCAGTGCTAGTTGGGACAGGTACCTTAGCAATCAGCCCCAGCATTTT
D: -; size: -; V: TRBV19; J: TRBJ2-1; CDR3: CASSSLGRAPYNEQFF; DNA: TGTGCCAGTAGTTCCCTGGGCAGGGCCCCTTACAATGAGCAGTTCTTC
D: -; size: few; V: TRBV12-3/TRBV12-4; J: TRBJ1-5; CDR3: CASSFEGLQPQHF; DNA: TGTGCCAGCAGTTTCGAAGGGCTTCAGCCCCAGCATTTT
D: -; size: many; V: TRBV21-1; J: TRBJ1-4; CDR3: CASSSKLPATNEKLFF; DNA: TGTGCCAGCAGCAGTAAGTTACCAGCAACTAATGAAAAACTGTTTTTT
D: -; size: many; V: TRBV5-1; J: TRBJ1-1; CDR3: CASSLESTEAFF; DNA: TGCGCCAGCAGCTTGGAGAGCACTGAAGCTTTCTTT
D: -; size: -; V: TRBV20-1; J: TRBJ2-5; CDR3: CSTRDRPSWETQYF; DNA: TGCAGTACTAGAGATCGGCCCTCGTGGGAGACCCAGTACTTC
D: -; size: few; V: TRBV15; J: TRBJ1-1; CDR3: CATQSTGNTEAFF; DNA: TGTGCCACCCAATCCACAGGGAACACTGAAGCTTTCTTT
D: -; size: -; V: TRBV12-3/TRBV12-4; J: TRBJ1-2; CDR3: CASRSGAYGYTF; DNA: TGTGCCAGCAGATCAGGGGCCTATGGCTACACCTTC
D: -; size: -; V: TRBV4-2; J: TRBJ1-2; CDR3: CASSQDRNAFLGYTF; DNA: TGTGCCAGCAGCCAAGATCGGAACGCTTTCCTTGGCTACACCTTC
D: -; size: -; V: TRBV3-1; J: TRBJ1-1; CDR3: CASSQDRWAEAFF; DNA: TGTGCCAGCAGCCAAGACCGATGGGCCGAAGCTTTCTTT